The clone carrying this T cell receptor (beta chain) appeared a few times. Its antigen is not identified. The sample comes from a study of beta chain features in type 1 diabetes. Study observations and caveats: Researchers reported that naive, central memory and Treg TCRB repertoires appeared more similar in patients than in healthy donors.

V gave up 0 bases and J gave up 4 bases, with 7 bases separating them. Germline CDR1 is SGDLS and CDR2 is YYNGEE. This CDR3 region has 13 residues. As every portion of the isolated RNA was reverse transcribed, the sequencing read expressed TCRB transcripts. The protocol was immunoSEQ multiplex PCR, while the TCRdb copy is restricted to in-frame clones and leaves out a portion. The sample lists under 900,000 clones, roughly 15% occurring once. The source of this sequence is a woman aged 18-29 years in good health. The sequenced sample was naive CD4+ T cells from blood. The J gene is TRBJ1-1, the V gene TRBV9; D is ambiguous. CDR3 protein: CASSVAEVTEAFF. In nucleotides, the CDR3 is TGTGCCAGCAGCGTAGCGGAGGTCACTGAAGCTTTCTTT.